This T cell receptor (beta chain) appears in the sequencing data of a study of T cell responses to AZD1222 COVID-19 vaccine. Measured with immunoSEQ multiplex PCR; TCRdb has only the in-frame clones, and not every one. Of around 180,000 clones listed, more than 75% are singletons. The sequenced sample was peripheral blood, obtained on day 0 of MenACWY control vaccination. The sequence came from an adult in good health.

CDR3 in DNA: TGTGCCAGCAGTCCGATGCAGGGAGTCACCGGGGAGCTGTTTTTT. Protein product: CASSPMQGVTGELFF. The gene calls are TRBV27 and TRBJ2-2; D could derive from TRBD1 or TRBD2 (5 bases each). This CDR3 is built from 15 residues. V was cut by 5 bases and J by 4 bases, with 14 bases left in between. Germline CDR1 and CDR2: MNHEY and SMNVEV (reference sequence).